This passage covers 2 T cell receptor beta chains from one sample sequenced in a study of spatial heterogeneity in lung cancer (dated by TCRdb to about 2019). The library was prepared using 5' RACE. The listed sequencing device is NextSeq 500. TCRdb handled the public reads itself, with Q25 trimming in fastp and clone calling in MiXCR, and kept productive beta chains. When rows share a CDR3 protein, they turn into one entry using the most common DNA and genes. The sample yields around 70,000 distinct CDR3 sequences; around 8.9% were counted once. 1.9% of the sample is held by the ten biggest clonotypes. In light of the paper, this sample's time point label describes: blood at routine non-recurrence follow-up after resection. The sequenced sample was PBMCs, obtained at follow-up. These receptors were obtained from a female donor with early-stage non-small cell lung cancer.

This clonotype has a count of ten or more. The CDR3 here is CASSRTKDRGDYSNQPQHF. As DNA, the CDR3 is TGCGCCAGCAGCCGAACCAAGGACAGGGGGGATTATAGCAATCAGCCCCAGCATTTT. The chain recombines TRBV4-1 with TRBJ1-5; 10 bases line up with TRBD1. The germline V gene encodes CDR1 MGHRA and CDR2 YSYEKL. The junction had 12 bases not matched to a gene; V was cut back by 4 bases and J by 0 bases. This CDR3 is 19 amino acids long.

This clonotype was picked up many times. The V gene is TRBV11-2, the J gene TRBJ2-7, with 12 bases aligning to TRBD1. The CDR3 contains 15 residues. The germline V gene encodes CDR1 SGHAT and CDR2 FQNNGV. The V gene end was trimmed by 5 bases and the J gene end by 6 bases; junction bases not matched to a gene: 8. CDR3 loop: CASSTLGDRGLEQYF. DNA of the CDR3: TGTGCCAGCAGCACCCTAGGGGACAGGGGGCTCGAGCAGTACTTC.